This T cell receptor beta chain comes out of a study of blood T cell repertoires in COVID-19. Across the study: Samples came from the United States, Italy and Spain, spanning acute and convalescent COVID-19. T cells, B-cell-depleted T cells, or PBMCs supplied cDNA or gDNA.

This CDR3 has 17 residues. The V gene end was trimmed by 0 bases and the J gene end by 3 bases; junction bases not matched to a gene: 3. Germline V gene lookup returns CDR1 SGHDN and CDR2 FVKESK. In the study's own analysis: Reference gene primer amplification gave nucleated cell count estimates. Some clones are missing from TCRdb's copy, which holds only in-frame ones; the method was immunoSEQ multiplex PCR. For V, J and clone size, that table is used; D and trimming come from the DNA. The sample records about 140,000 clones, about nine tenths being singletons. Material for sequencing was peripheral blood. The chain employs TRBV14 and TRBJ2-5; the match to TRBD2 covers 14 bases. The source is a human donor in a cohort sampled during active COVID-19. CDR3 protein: CASSQDRGLAGEETQYF. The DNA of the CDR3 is TGTGCCAGCAGCCAAGATCGGGGACTAGCGGGAGAAGAGACCCAGTACTTC.